This T cell receptor beta chain is from a study of blood T cell repertoires in COVID-19. Across the study: Nucleic acid was either cDNA or gDNA, and it came from T cells, B-cell-depleted T cells, or PBMCs.

Authors' data handling: Reference gene primer amplification in the assay estimated nucleated cell counts. The method was immunoSEQ multiplex PCR; TCRdb's version includes in-frame clones alone and lacks a portion of them. V and J calls plus clone size are reproduced from that table; the DNA served to infer D and trimming. The repertoire consists of some 320,000 clones, with nearly 90% occurring once and the leading ten covering 11%. Enrolled during active infection, Seattle patients were then followed longitudinally. The sequenced sample was peripheral blood. The source is a woman in her 30s with COVID-19, enrolled during active disease.

The CDR3 nucleotides read TGTGCCAGCAGCTTAGGGCAGGGGATATACGAGCAGTACTTC. Protein: CASSLGQGIYEQYF. The chain employs TRBV7-2 and TRBJ2-7; possibly TRBD1 for D (6 bases). The CDR3 has 14 amino acids. V was clipped by 1 base and J by 4 bases, with 11 bases between them. Germline V gives CDR1 SGHTA, CDR2 FQGNSA.